This entry features one T cell receptor beta chain sequence. The data derive from a study of technical replicates of blood from a handful of donors. V lost 6 bases and J lost 5; bases outside the gene matches: 4. Germline loops: CDR1 SQVTM, CDR2 ANQGSEA. This CDR3 comprises 13 residues. Some clones are missing from TCRdb's copy, which holds only in-frame ones; the method was immunoSEQ multiplex PCR. The sample lists some 54,000 clones, just over 90% seen once, with roughly 4.5% in the top ten. The genes are TRBV29-1 and TRBJ2-1; 10 bases line up with TRBD2. The sequence came from a human donor in good health. Some clones in this sample may be carry-over from other donors' samples. The source material was PBMCs. The CDR3 reads CSVEREGDNEQFF. The CDR3 region has the DNA TGCAGCGTGGAGCGGGAGGGGGACAATGAGCAGTTCTTC.